This entry concerns a single TCR beta chain. One junction end disagrees with the germline gene, perhaps due to a read error. TCRdb re-processed the PCR reads through MiXCR. The table records 19,000 or so clones, about 30% of them present only once. Thyroid surgery was preceded by no treatment in any patient. The data were taken from a study of metastatic and nonmetastatic thyroid tumors. Study-level information: Malignant thyroid and benign thyroid patients provided blood and tumor or nodule tissue whose repertoires were compared.

The germline V gene has CDR1 MNHEY and CDR2 SVGEGT. The CDR3 spans 13 residues. The rearrangement uses TRBV6-2 or TRBV6-3 and TRBJ1-1; 9 bases fit TRBD1. The source of this sequence is a female donor with papillary thyroid cancer or a benign thyroid nodule (not recorded which). Some clones in this sample may be carry-over from other donors' samples. Sequenced material: blood. CDR3 sequence reads: CASSLTGGAETFF. CDR3 nucleotide sequence: TGTGCCAGCAGTTTGACAGGGGGTGCTGAAACTTTCTTT.